A single sample is the source of the 30 T cell receptor beta chains below, sequenced in a study of blood T cell repertoires in COVID-19. Data came from immunoSEQ multiplex PCR; TCRdb stores just in-frame clones and leaves some out. The data contain 150,000 to 200,000 clones, 90% of them singletons. What was sequenced was peripheral blood. Receptors were obtained from a man aged 50 to 59 with acute or convalescent COVID-19.

The chain recombines TRBV5-1 with TRBJ2-1; 10 bases map to TRBD2. The CDR3 covers 16 residues. J gave up 3 bases and V 3 bases, and 6 bases lay outside the gene matches. In germline, CDR1 is SGHRS, CDR2 YFSETQ. The CDR3 is CASSSLAGGSYNEQFF. The CDR3 nucleotides are TGCGCCAGCAGCTCATTAGCGGGAGGTAGCTACAATGAGCAGTTCTTC. The entire variable domain, with the rest obtained from reference TRBV5-1 and TRBJ2-1, is as follows: KAGVTQTPRYLIKTRGQQVTLSCSPISGHRSVSWYQQTPGQGLQFLFEYFSETQRNKGNFPGRFSGRQFSNSRSEMNVSTLELGDSALYLCASSSLAGGSYNEQFFGPGTRLTVL.

The DNA of the CDR3 is TGTGCCAGCAGCCGCAAAGGACAGGGACATAGGAGCGAGCAGTACTTC. Translation gives CASSRKGQGHRSEQYF. The J gene is TRBJ2-7, the V gene TRBV14, with 8 bases fitting TRBD1. The CDR3 loop spans 16 amino acids. Germline V gene data show CDR1 as SGHDN and CDR2 as FVKESK. J gave up 6 bases and V 4 bases, and 14 bases lay outside the gene matches.

The chain employs TRBV20-1 and TRBJ2-7, with D perhaps matching TRBD2 (6 bases). This CDR3 is built from 10 residues. Germline CDR1 and CDR2: DFQATT and SNEGSKA (reference sequence). Trimming stripped 6 bases from V and 13 bases from J, with 16 bases between. CDR3 sequence reads: CSAWDFKAYF. The CDR3 bases are TGCAGTGCGTGGGACTTCAAGGCCTACTTC.

V usage is TRBV4-3 and J usage is TRBJ2-5, with D tentatively TRBD2 (5 bases). Germline values: CDR1 LGHNA, CDR2 YSLEER. Trimming stripped 4 bases from V and 9 bases from J, with 21 bases between. CDR3 length: 15 residues. This chain's CDR3 is CASSRNPDLLGAQYF. The CDR3 DNA is TGCGCCAGCAGCCGGAACCCCGACCTTCTGGGAGCCCAGTACTTC.

The chain has TRBV2 and TRBJ2-6; TRBD1 agrees at 8 bases. V gave up 5 bases and J gave up 0 bases; unmatched junction bases: 12. The CDR3 has 19 residues. Germline CDR1 SNHLY, CDR2 FYNNEI. The CDR3 reads CASSKSSGQVYSGANVLTF. The CDR3 region has the DNA TGTGCCAGCAGTAAGTCCTCGGGACAGGTATACTCTGGGGCCAACGTCCTGACTTTC.

V is TRBV11-2 and J is TRBJ2-1; 11 bases line up with TRBD2. Germline CDR1 reads SGHAT; CDR2 reads FQNNGV. The CDR3 has 18 amino acids. Trimming at V came to 5 bases and at J to 7 bases, leaving 16 bases not matched to a gene. CDR3 in DNA: TGTGCCAGCAGCAAAGGGCTAGCGGGAGGCCGAGGGGGGAATGAGCAGTTCTTC. Amino acids: CASSKGLAGGRGGNEQFF.

The V gene is TRBV1, the J gene TRBJ2-1; the listed D gene, TRBD1, was not tested against the DNA. TRBV1 is marked as a pseudogene. The CDR3 sequence is 14 residues long. The CDR3 reads CTSSQDRGLDEQFF. CDR3 in DNA: TGCACCAGCAGCCAAGACAGGGGTCTCGATGAGCAGTTCTTC.

V and J are TRBV6-2 or TRBV6-3 and TRBJ2-5, with D possibly matching TRBD2 (6 bases). Germline values: CDR1 MNHEY, CDR2 SVGEGT. The CDR3 length is 15 residues. The V end was cut by 1 base, the J end by 7 bases, with 16 bases between. CDR3 nucleotides: TGTGCCAGCAGTTACTTGGCCAGTCTGGGGGGGACCCAGTACTTC. Translation: CASSYLASLGGTQYF.

Comments on this clone: At one of its ends the junction is not consistent with the germline gene, which may arise from a read error. The V call is TRBV28, the J call TRBJ2-1; 12 nucleotides agree with TRBD2. This CDR3 has 15 residues. Germline assignment: CDR1 MDHEN and CDR2 SYDVKM. This chain's CDR3 is CASSSTSGRGNEQFF. CDR3 nucleotide sequence: TGTGCCAGTAGTTCGACTAGCGGGAGAGGTAATGAGCAGTTCTTC. The entire variable domain, with the rest obtained from reference TRBV28 and TRBJ2-1, is as follows: DVKVTQSSRYLVKRTGEKVFLECVQDMDHENMFWYRQDPGLGLRLIYFSYDVKMKEKGDIPEGYSVSREKKERFSLILESASTNQTSMYLCASSSTSGRGNEQFFGPGTRLTVL.

The chain carries TRBV15 and TRBJ2-5, with D possibly being TRBD2 (5 bases). The CDR3 sequence is 15 residues long. Trimming cost V 0 bases and J 3 bases, with 11 bases left between them. CDR1 and CDR2 from the germline V gene are LNHNV and YYDKDF (reference sequence). The CDR3 here is CATSRDPSSKETQYF. In DNA, the CDR3 is TGTGCCACCAGCAGAGATCCTAGCAGCAAAGAGACCCAGTACTTC. The full variable domain, with the rest looked up from reference TRBV15 and TRBJ2-5, is DAMVIQNPRYQVTQFGKPVTLSCSQTLNHNVMYWYQQKSSQAPKLLFHYYDKDFNNEADTPDNFQSRRPNTSFCFLDIRSPGLGDTAMYLCATSRDPSSKETQYFGPGTRLLVL.

V usage is TRBV20-1 and J usage is TRBJ1-2; tentative D call: TRBD1 (6 bases). Germline CDR1 and CDR2: DFQATT and SNEGSKA (reference sequence). The CDR3 has 11 residues. The V and J ends lost 6 bases and 8 bases respectively, with 13 bases between them. Here the CDR3 reads CSAILGGGYTF. The DNA of the CDR3 is TGCAGTGCAATCCTAGGGGGAGGCTACACCTTC.

This chain links TRBV14 with TRBJ2-7; 9 nucleotides match TRBD2. The CDR3 has 15 residues. CDR1 is SGHDN, CDR2 FVKESK, per germline. V trimming: 1 base; J trimming: 3 bases; junction bases outside the gene matches: 4. This CDR3 reads CASSQGLAAGYEQYF. The CDR3 coding sequence is TGTGCCAGCAGCCAAGGACTAGCGGCCGGCTACGAGCAGTACTTC. The full variable domain, completed using reference TRBV14 and TRBJ2-7, is EAGVTQFPSHSVIEKGQTVTLRCDPISGHDNLYWYRRVMGKEIKFLLHFVKESKQDESGMPNNRFLAERTGGTYSTLKVQPAELEDSGVYFCASSQGLAAGYEQYFGPGTRLTVT.

The V and J genes are TRBV28 and TRBJ1-2; 12 nucleotides agree with TRBD1. With 1 base clipped from V and 3 bases from J, the junction kept 6 bases outside the gene matches. Per the germline V gene, CDR1 is MDHEN and CDR2 is SYDVKM. This CDR3 has 17 residues. This chain's CDR3 is CASSLSGGQGAYYGYTF. The DNA of the CDR3 is TGTGCCAGCAGTTTATCAGGGGGACAGGGGGCGTACTATGGCTACACCTTC.

This clone was seen a few times. The rearrangement uses TRBV4-1 and TRBJ2-2, with D perhaps matching TRBD1 (5 bases). Germline values: CDR1 MGHRA, CDR2 YSYEKL. This CDR3 has 19 residues. V was clipped by 4 bases and J by 6 bases, with 27 bases between them. The CDR3 sequence: CASSLSPGQGAQSSGELFF. The DNA of the CDR3 is TGCGCCAGCAGCCTATCCCCCGGGCAGGGCGCTCAAAGTTCCGGGGAGCTGTTTTTT.

The CDR3 coding sequence is TGTGCCAGCTCACCCCTCGCGGCCGCCCCCCCCTATAGTGGCTACACCTTC. This sequence encodes CASSPLAAAPPYSGYTF. The chain employs TRBV18 and TRBJ1-2; unclear D gene. The germline gives CDR1 KGHSH, CDR2 LQKENI. This CDR3 spans 17 amino acids. The germline V and J ends were trimmed by 3 bases and 7 bases, with 24 bases remaining between them.

Written as DNA, the CDR3 is TGTGCCAGCAGCTTAGAACCCGGGGGCGGGGGTCAGCCCCAGCATTTT. The encoded protein is CASSLEPGGGGQPQHF. The J gene is TRBJ1-5, the V gene TRBV7-2; TRBD1 might be the D (6 bases). CDR1 SGHTA and CDR2 FQGNSA come from the germline V gene. Trimming removed 1 base from V and 6 bases from J, with 16 bases in between. The CDR3 extends over 16 amino acids.

The chain has TRBV28 and TRBJ1-2; D remains unclear. The V end lost 6 bases, the J end lost 8 bases, and 19 bases lay between the germline ends. The germline CDR1 and CDR2 sequences are MDHEN and SYDVKM. The CDR3 has 14 residues. The CDR3 DNA reads as TGTGCCAGCAGGCCCGCTAGAGCCCAACGAGGCTACACCTTC. Its translation: CASRPARAQRGYTF.

V usage is TRBV14 and J usage is TRBJ2-7; TRBD2 matches at 7 bases. Germline CDR1 reads SGHDN; CDR2 reads FVKESK. This CDR3 is built from 16 residues. The junction had 8 bases not matched to a gene; V was cut back by 0 bases and J by 3 bases. The CDR3, as DNA: TGTGCCAGCAGCCAAGATCGGCCTAGCGGTCACTACGAGCAGTACTTC. It translates to CASSQDRPSGHYEQYF.

The CDR3 protein is CASSLRLSYEQYF. The CDR3 bases are TGTGCCAGCTCATTACGACTTTCCTACGAGCAGTACTTC. The chain combines TRBV18 with TRBJ2-7; no reliable D call. Trimming removed 5 bases from V and 1 base from J, with 9 bases in between. CDR3 length: 13 amino acids. Germline V CDR1 and CDR2: KGHSH, LQKENI.

The chain joins TRBV5-6 to TRBJ2-1; 7 bases are a match to TRBD2. In germline, CDR1 is SGHDT, CDR2 YYEEEE. After removal of 6 bases from V and 3 bases from J, the junction contained 9 bases not matched to a gene. The CDR3 totals 15 residues. The CDR3 coding sequence is TGTGCCAGCACCTTTAGGGCTAGCGGCTACAATGAGCAGTTCTTC. This translates into CASTFRASGYNEQFF. Combining the CDR3 with reference TRBV5-6 and TRBJ2-1 gives the whole variable domain DAGVTQSPTHLIKTRGQQVTLRCSPKSGHDTVSWYQQALGQGPQFIFQYYEEEERQRGNFPDRFSGHQFPNYSSELNVNALLLGDSALYLCASTFRASGYNEQFFGPGTRLTVL.

This clone was seen only a few times. The gene calls are TRBV4-3 and TRBJ1-2; maybe TRBD1 (6 bases). The germline V and J ends were trimmed by 0 bases and 1 base, with 12 bases remaining between them. Germline CDR1 is LGHNA and CDR2 is YSLEER. The CDR3 consists of 16 residues. The CDR3 DNA is TGCGCCAGCAGCCAAGAGGCAGGGGCCAATAACTATGGCTACACCTTC. It yields the protein CASSQEAGANNYGYTF.

The chain has TRBV7-9 and TRBJ2-1; D may be TRBD2 (6 bases). Germline V CDR1 and CDR2: SEHNR, FQNEAQ (reference sequence). This CDR3 is 15 amino acids long. The V gene lost 3 bases and the J gene lost 6 bases, with 15 bases spanning the gap. CDR3 nucleotides: TGTGCCAGCAGCTTCACCCAAGTCGGGGGCAATGAGCAGTTCTTC. It translates to CASSFTQVGGNEQFF. Complete variable domain (other parts from reference TRBV7-9 and TRBJ2-1): DTGVSQNPRHKITKRGQNVTFRCDPISEHNRLYWYRQTLGQGPEFLTYFQNEAQLEKSRLLSDRFSAERPKGSFSTLEIQRTEQGDSAMYLCASSFTQVGGNEQFFGPGTRLTVL.

The J gene is TRBJ2-1, the V gene TRBV19; D perhaps matches TRBD1 (6 bases). In germline, CDR1 is LNHDA, CDR2 SQIVND (reference sequence). V lost 8 bases, J lost 4 bases, and 15 bases lay in between. The CDR3 loop spans 14 amino acids. The CDR3 coding sequence is TGTGCCAGTTCGGGTCAGAGGGGGTACAATGAGCAGTTCTTC. It codes for CASSGQRGYNEQFF.

The sample holds one count of this clone. J is TRBJ2-2 and V is TRBV19; the match to TRBD1 covers 7 bases. With 6 bases clipped from V and 5 bases from J, the junction kept 6 bases outside the gene matches. The germline CDR1 and CDR2 sequences are LNHDA and SQIVND (reference sequence). The CDR3 spans 14 residues. The CDR3 nucleotides are TGTGCCAGTAGCTGGGACAGTCGAACCGGGGAGCTGTTTTTT. Its protein is CASSWDSRTGELFF.

V is TRBV6-6 and J is TRBJ1-4; tentative D call: TRBD1 (5 bases). Looked up from germline, CDR1 is MNHNY and CDR2 is SVGAGI (reference sequence). With 5 bases removed from V and 2 bases from J, the gap between germline ends came to 12 bases. The CDR3 has 15 amino acids. CDR3 in amino acids: CASSRRGSTNEKLFF. DNA of the CDR3: TGTGCCAGCAGTAGACGGGGGAGTACTAATGAAAAACTGTTTTTT.

The chain joins TRBV7-9 to TRBJ2-1; D may be TRBD2 (5 bases). Germline CDR1 SEHNR, CDR2 FQNEAQ (reference sequence). V was clipped by 2 bases and J by 0 bases, with 8 bases between them. The CDR3 contains 15 residues. The CDR3 sequence is CASSLWRSSYNEQFF. The CDR3 nucleotides are TGTGCCAGCAGCTTATGGAGGAGCTCCTACAATGAGCAGTTCTTC.

The rearrangement joins TRBV28 to TRBJ1-2; D is perhaps TRBD1 (6 bases). The CDR3 extends over 15 amino acids. CDR1 is MDHEN and CDR2 is SYDVKM in the germline V gene. V lost 4 bases and J 4 bases, leaving 16 bases between the germline ends. Here the CDR3 reads CASSSRTEHPYGYTF. CDR3 DNA: TGTGCCAGCAGTTCACGGACAGAACATCCCTATGGCTACACCTTC.

The chain carries TRBV28 and TRBJ2-7; D is ambiguous. Trimming removed 5 bases at V and 3 bases at J, with 5 bases between. Germline loops: CDR1 MDHEN, CDR2 SYDVKM. The CDR3 has 11 residues. The CDR3 is CASSQNYEQYF. The CDR3 nucleotides read TGTGCCAGCAGTCAGAACTACGAGCAGTACTTC. The variable domain in full, completed from reference TRBV28 and TRBJ2-7, reads DVKVTQSSRYLVKRTGEKVFLECVQDMDHENMFWYRQDPGLGLRLIYFSYDVKMKEKGDIPEGYSVSREKKERFSLILESASTNQTSMYLCASSQNYEQYFGPGTRLTVT.

The chain recombines TRBV2 with TRBJ1-2; 9 nucleotides align to TRBD1. Germline CDR1 SNHLY, CDR2 FYNNEI. CDR3 length equals 13 residues. The ends lost 6 bases at V and 2 bases at J; junction bases unmatched: 1. CDR3: CASSGTGNYGYTF. The CDR3 coding sequence is TGTGCCAGCAGCGGGACAGGGAACTATGGCTACACCTTC. Combining the CDR3 with reference TRBV2 and TRBJ1-2 gives the whole variable domain EPEVTQTPSHQVTQMGQEVILRCVPISNHLYFYWYRQILGQKVEFLVSFYNNEISEKSEIFDDQFSVERPDGSNFTLKIRSTKLEDSAMYFCASSGTGNYGYTFGSGTRLTVV.

This clone was detected a few times. The rearrangement uses TRBV29-1 and TRBJ2-3; TRBD2 matches 9 bases. Trimming cost V 5 bases and J 2 bases; bases outside gene matches: 5. The length of the CDR3 is 14 residues. Per the germline V gene, CDR1 is SQVTM and CDR2 is ANQGSEA. As DNA, the CDR3 is TGCAGCGTTCCCGAGCGGGGGGTCACAGATACGCAGTATTTT. This gives the protein CSVPERGVTDTQYF.